Sequencing of this T cell receptor (beta chain) was carried out in a study of graft-versus-host responses after intestinal transplantation. At the level of the study: Recipients uniformly received anti-thymocyte globulin induction, followed by tacrolimus and steroids for about 3 years. Study-wide points: Among recipient marrow samples, GvH clones were found; some appeared first in ileum or blood. The study associated peak circulating GvH clone levels with early post-transplant HvG declines.

Trimming stripped 4 bases from V and 2 bases from J, with 11 bases between. The germline V gene has CDR1 SGHRS and CDR2 YFSETQ. The CDR3 length is 14 residues. Sequencing was performed with immunoSEQ multiplex PCR; in TCRdb, only in-frame clones are kept and a portion is missing. The repertoire holds just over 70,000 clones, with 75% to 90% as singletons. As concerns this clone: The antigen is not known.

The chain is built from TRBV5-1 and TRBJ2-3; a possible D gene is TRBD1 (6 bases). Specimen: unstimulated CD4+ T cells sorted from spleen or lymph node cells, collected before transplant. This receptor was identified in a human donor who was the organ donor for an intestinal transplant. The CDR3: CASSRQVNTDTQYF. The CDR3 DNA is TGCGCCAGCAGCCGACAGGTAAACACAGATACGCAGTATTTT.